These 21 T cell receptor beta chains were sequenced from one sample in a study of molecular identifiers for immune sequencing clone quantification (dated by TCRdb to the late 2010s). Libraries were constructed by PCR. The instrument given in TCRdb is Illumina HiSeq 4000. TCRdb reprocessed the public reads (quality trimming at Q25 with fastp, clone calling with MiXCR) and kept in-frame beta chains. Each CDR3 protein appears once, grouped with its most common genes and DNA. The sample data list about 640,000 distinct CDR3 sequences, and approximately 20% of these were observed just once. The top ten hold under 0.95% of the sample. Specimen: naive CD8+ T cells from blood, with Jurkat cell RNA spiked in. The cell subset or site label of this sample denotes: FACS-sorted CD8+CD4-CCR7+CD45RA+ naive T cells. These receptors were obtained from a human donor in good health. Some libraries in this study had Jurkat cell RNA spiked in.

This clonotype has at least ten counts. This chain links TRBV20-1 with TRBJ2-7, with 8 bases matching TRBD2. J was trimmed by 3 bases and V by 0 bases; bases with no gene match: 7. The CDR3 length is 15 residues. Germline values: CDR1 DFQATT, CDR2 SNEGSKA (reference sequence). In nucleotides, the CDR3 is TGCAGTGCTAGAGACCGACTAGCGTATCTCTACGAGCAGTACTTC. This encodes CSARDRLAYLYEQYF.

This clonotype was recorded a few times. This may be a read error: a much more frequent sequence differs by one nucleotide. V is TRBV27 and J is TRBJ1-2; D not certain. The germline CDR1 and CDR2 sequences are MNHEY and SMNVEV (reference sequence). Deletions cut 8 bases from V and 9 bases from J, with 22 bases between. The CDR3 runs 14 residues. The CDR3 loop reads CASSYSTLVYSYTF. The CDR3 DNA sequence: TGTGCCAGCTCGTATTCGACGCTTGTTTATAGCTACACCTTC.

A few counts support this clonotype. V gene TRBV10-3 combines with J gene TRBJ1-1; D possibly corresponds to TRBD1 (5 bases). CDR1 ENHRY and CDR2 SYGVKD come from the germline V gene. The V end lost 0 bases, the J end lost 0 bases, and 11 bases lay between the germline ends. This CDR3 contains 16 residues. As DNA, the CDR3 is TGTGCCATCAGTGAGTCGCTTGTGGGGGTGAACACTGAAGCTTTCTTT. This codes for CAISESLVGVNTEAFF.

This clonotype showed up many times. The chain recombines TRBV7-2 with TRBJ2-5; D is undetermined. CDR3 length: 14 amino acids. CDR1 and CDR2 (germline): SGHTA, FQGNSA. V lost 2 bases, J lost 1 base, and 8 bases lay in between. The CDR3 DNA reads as TGTGCCAGCAGCTTAACAGAATTCCAAGAGACCCAGTACTTC. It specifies CASSLTEFQETQYF.

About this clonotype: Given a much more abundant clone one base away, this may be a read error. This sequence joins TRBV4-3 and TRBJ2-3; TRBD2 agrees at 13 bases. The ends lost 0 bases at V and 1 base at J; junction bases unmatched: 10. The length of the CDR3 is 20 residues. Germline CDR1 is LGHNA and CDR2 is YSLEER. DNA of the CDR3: TGCGCCAGCAGCCAAGAGCACACTAGCGGGAGGGCCTGGGGCACAGATACGCAGTATTTT. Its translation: CASSQEHTSGRAWGTDTQYF.

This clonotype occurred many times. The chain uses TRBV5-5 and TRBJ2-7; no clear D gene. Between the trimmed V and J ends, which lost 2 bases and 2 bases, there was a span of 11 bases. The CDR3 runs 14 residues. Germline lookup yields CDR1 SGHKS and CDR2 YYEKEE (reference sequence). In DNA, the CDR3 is TGTGCCAGCAGCTTCGGCCCGAGTCCCTACGAGCAGTACTTC. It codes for CASSFGPSPYEQYF.

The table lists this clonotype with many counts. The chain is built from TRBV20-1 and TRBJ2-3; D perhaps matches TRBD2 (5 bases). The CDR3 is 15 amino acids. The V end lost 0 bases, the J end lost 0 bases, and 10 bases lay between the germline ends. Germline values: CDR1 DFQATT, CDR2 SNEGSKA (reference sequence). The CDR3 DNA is TGCAGTGCTAGAGATCTAGCAGAAAGCACAGATACGCAGTATTTT. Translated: CSARDLAESTDTQYF.

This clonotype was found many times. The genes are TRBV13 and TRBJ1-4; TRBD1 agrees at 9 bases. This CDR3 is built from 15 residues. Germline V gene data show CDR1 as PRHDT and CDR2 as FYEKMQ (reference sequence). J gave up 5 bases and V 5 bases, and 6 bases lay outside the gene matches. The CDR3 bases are TGTGCCAGCAGCCTAAACAGGGGGCAGAATGAAAAACTGTTTTTT. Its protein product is CASSLNRGQNEKLFF.

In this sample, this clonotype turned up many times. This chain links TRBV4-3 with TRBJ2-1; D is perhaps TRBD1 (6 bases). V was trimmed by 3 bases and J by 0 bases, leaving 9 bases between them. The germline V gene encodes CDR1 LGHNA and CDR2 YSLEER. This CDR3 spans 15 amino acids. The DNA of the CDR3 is TGCGCCAGCAGCCAGGAGGACAGCTCCTACAATGAGCAGTTCTTC. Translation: CASSQEDSSYNEQFF.

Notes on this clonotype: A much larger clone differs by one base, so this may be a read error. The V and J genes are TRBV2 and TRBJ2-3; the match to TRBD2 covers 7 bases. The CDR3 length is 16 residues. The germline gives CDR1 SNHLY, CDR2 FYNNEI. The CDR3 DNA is TGTGCCAGCAGTGACCCCCTAGCGGACCCCACAGATATGCAGTATTTT. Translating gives CASSDPLADPTDMQYF.

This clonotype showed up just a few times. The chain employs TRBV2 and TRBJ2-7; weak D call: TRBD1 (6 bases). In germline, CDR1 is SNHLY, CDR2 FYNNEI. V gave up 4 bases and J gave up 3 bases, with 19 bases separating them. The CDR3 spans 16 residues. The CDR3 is CASSAGEQFLVYEQYF. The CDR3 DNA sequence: TGTGCCAGCAGTGCAGGGGAACAGTTCCTAGTCTACGAGCAGTACTTC.

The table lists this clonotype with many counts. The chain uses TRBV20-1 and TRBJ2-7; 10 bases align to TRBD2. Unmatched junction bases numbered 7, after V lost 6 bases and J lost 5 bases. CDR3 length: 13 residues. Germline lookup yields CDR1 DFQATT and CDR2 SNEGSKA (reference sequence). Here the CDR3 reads CSADQLAGDEQYF. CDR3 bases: TGCAGTGCCGACCAGCTAGCGGGAGACGAGCAGTACTTC.

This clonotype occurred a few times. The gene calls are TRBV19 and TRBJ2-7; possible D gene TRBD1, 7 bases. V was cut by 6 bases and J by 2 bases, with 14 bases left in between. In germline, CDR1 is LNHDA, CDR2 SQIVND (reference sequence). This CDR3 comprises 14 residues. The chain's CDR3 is CASSLTGRPYEQYF. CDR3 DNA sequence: TGTGCCAGTAGCCTGACAGGGAGGCCCTACGAGCAGTACTTC.

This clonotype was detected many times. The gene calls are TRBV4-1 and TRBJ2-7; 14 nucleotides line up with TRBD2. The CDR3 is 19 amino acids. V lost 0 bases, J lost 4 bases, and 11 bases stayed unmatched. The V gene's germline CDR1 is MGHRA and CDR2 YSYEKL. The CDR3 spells CASSQEGRLAGGIRYEQYF. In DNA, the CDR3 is TGCGCCAGCAGCCAAGAGGGCAGACTAGCGGGGGGGATCAGGTACGAGCAGTACTTC.

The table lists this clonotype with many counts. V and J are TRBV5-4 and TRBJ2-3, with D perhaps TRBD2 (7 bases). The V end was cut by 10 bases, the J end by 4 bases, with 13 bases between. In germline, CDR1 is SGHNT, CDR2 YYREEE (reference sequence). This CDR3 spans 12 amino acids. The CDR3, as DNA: TGTGCCGGGGGGAGGGGGGCAGATACGCAGTATTTT. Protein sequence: CAGGRGADTQYF.

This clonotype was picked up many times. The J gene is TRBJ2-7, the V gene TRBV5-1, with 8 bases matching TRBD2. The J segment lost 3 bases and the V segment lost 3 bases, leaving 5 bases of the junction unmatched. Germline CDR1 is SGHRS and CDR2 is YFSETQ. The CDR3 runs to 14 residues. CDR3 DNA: TGCGCCAGCAGCTCGAGCGGGAGAGGCTACGAGCAGTACTTC. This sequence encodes CASSSSGRGYEQYF. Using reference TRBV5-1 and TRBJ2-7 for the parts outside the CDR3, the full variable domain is KAGVTQTPRYLIKTRGQQVTLSCSPISGHRSVSWYQQTPGQGLQFLFEYFSETQRNKGNFPGRFSGRQFSNSRSEMNVSTLELGDSALYLCASSSSGRGYEQYFGPGTRLTVT.

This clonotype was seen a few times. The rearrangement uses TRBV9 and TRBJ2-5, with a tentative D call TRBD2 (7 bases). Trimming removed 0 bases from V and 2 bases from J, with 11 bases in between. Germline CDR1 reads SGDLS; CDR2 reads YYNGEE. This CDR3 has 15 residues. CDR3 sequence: CASSVGGGAQETQYF. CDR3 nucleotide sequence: TGTGCCAGCAGCGTAGGAGGGGGGGCACAAGAGACCCAGTACTTC.

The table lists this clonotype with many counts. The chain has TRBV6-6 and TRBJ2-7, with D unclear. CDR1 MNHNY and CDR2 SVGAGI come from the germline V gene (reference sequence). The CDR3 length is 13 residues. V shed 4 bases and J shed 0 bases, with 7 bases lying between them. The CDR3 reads CASSLFSSYEQYF. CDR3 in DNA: TGTGCCAGCAGTTTGTTCAGCTCCTACGAGCAGTACTTC.

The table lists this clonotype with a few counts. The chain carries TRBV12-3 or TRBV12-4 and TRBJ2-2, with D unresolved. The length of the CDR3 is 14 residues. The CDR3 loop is CASLGSPNTGELFF. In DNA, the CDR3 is TGTGCGAGCCTAGGGTCCCCGAACACCGGGGAGCTGTTTTTT.

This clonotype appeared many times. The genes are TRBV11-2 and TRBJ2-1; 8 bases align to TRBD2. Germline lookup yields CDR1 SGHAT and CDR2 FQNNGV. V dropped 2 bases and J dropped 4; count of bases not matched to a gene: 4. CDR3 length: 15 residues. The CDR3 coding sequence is TGTGCCAGCAGCTTAAGCGGGAGCCGTTACAATGAGCAGTTCTTC. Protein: CASSLSGSRYNEQFF.

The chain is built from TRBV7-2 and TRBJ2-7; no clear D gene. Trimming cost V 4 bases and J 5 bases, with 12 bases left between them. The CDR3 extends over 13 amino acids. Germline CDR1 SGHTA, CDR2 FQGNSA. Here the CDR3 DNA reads TGTGCCAGCAGCTCAGAACGATACGACGAGCAGTACTTC. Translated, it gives CASSSERYDEQYF.